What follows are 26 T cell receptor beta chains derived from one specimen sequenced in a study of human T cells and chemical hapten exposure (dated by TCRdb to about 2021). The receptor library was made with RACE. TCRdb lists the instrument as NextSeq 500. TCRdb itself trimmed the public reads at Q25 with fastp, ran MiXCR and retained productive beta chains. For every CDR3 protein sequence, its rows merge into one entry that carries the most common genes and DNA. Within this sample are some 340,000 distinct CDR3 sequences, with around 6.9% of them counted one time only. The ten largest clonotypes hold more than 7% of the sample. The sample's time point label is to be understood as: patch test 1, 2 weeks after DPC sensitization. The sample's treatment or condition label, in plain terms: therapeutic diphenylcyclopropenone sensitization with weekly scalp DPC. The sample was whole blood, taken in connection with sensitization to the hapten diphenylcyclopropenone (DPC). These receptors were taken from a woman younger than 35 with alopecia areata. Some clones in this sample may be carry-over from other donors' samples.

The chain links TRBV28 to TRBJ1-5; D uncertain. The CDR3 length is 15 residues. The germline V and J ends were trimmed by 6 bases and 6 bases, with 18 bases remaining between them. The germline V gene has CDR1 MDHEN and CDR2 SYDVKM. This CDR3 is CASRPRYAFTQPQHF. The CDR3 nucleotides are TGTGCCAGCAGGCCCAGGTACGCGTTCACTCAGCCCCAGCATTTT.

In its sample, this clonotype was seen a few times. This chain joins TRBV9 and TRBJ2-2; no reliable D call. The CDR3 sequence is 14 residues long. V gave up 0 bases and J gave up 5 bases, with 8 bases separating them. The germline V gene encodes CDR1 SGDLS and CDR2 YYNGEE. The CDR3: CASSVDGQTGELFF. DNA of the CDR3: TGTGCCAGCAGCGTAGACGGCCAGACCGGGGAGCTGTTTTTT.

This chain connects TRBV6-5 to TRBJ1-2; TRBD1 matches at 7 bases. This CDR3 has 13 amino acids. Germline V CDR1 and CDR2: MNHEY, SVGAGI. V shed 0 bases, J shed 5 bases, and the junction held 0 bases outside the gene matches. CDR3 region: CASSYSTGYGYTF. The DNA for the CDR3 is TGTGCCAGCAGTTACTCGACAGGGTATGGCTACACCTTC.

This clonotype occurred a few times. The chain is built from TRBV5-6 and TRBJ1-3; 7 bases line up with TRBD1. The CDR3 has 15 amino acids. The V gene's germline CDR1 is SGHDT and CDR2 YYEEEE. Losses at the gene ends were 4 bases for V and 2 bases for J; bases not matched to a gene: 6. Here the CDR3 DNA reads TGTGCCAGCAGCCTACAGGGGATCACTGGAAACACCATATATTTT. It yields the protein CASSLQGITGNTIYF.

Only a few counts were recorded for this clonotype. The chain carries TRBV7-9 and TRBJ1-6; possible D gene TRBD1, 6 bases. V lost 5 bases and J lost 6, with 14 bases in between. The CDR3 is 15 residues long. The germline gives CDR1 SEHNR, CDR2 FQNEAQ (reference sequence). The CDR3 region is CASSRHQGSNSPLHF. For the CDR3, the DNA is TGTGCCAGCAGCCGCCACCAGGGGAGTAATTCACCCCTCCACTTT. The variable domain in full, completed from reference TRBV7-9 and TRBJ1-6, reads DTGVSQNPRHKITKRGQNVTFRCDPISEHNRLYWYRQTLGQGPEFLTYFQNEAQLEKSRLLSDRFSAERPKGSFSTLEIQRTEQGDSAMYLCASSRHQGSNSPLHFGNGTRLTVT.

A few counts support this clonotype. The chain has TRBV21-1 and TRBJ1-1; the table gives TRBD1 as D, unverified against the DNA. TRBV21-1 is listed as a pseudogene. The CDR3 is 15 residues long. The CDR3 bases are TGTGCCAGCAGCCTGGGGACACCGGGGGACACTGAAGCTTTCTTT. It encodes CASSLGTPGDTEAFF.

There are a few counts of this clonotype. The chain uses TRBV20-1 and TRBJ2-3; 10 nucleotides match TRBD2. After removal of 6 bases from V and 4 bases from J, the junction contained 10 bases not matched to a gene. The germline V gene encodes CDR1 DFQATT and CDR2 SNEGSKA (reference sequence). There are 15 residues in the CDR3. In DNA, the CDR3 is TGCAGTGCCCCAGTGGCTAGCGGGGGTGCAGATACGCAGTATTTT. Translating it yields CSAPVASGGADTQYF.

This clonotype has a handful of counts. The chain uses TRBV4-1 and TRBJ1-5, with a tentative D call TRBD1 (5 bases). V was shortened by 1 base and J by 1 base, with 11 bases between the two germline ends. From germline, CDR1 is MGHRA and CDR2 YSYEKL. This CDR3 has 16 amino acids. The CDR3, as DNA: TGCGCCAGCAGCCAAGTATACGGACAAAGCAATCAGCCCCAGCATTTT. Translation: CASSQVYGQSNQPQHF.

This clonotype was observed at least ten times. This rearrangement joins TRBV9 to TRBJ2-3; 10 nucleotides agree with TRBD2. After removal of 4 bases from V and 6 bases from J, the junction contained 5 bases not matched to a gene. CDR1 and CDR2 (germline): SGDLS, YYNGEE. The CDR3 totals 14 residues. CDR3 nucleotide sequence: TGTGCCAGCAGCCCGACGACTAGCGGGGATACGCAGTATTTT. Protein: CASSPTTSGDTQYF.

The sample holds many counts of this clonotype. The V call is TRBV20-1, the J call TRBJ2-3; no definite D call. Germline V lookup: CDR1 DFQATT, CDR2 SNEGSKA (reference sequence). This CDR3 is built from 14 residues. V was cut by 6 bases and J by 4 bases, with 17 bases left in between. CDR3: CSAEDPRSSDTQYF. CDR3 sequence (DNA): TGCAGTGCCGAGGATCCCCGGTCTTCAGATACGCAGTATTTT.

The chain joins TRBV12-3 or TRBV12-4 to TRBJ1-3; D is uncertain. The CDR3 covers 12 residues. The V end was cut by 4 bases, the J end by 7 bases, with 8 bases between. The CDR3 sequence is CASSYRGNTIYF. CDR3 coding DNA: TGTGCCAGCAGTTACCGGGGTAACACCATATATTTT.

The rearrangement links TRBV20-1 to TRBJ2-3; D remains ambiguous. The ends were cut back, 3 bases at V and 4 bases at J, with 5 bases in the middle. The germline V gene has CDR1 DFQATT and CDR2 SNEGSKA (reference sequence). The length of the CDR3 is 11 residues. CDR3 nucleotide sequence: TGCAGTGCTAGTGTGGCAGATACGCAGTATTTT. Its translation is CSASVADTQYF.

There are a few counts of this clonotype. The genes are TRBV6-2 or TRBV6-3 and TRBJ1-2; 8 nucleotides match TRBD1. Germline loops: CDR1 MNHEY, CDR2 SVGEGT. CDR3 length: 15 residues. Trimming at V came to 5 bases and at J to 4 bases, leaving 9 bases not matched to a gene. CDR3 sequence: CASSDGQGDFYGYTF. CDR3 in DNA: TGTGCCAGCAGTGACGGACAGGGCGACTTCTATGGCTACACCTTC.

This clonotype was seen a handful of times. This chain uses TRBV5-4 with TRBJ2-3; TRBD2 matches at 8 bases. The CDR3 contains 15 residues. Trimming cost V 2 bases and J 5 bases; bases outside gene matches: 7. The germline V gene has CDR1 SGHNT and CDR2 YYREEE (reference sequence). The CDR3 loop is CASSFDGGGIDTQYF. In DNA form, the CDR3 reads TGTGCCAGCAGCTTTGATGGCGGGGGGATAGATACGCAGTATTTT.

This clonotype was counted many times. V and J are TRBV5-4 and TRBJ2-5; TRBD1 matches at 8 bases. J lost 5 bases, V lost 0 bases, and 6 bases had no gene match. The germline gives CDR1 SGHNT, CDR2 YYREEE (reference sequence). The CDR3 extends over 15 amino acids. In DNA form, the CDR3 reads TGTGCCAGCAGCTTGGCTGGGACAGGAGACGAGACCCAGTACTTC. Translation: CASSLAGTGDETQYF.

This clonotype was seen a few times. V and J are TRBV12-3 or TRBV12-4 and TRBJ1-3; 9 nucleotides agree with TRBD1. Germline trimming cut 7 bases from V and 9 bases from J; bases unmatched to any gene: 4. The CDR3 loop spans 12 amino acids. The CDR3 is CASTDRGATIYF. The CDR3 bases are TGTGCCAGCACCGACAGGGGGGCCACCATATATTTT.

The CDR3 protein is CASGTGRQNEKLFF. The DNA for the CDR3 is TGTGCCAGTGGAACAGGGCGACAAAATGAAAAACTGTTTTTT. The chain has TRBV6-2 or TRBV6-3 and TRBJ1-4; tentatively, D is TRBD1 (6 bases). The CDR3 covers 14 residues. The V end lost 9 bases, the J end lost 5 bases, and 16 bases lay between the germline ends. Germline CDR1 and CDR2: MNHEY and SVGEGT.

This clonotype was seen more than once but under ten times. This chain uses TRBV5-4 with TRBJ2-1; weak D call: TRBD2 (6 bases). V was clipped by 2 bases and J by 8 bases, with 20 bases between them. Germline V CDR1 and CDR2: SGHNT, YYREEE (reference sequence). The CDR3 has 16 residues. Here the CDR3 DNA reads TGTGCCAGCAGCTTCGTGGGCAAGGAGGGGTTCGATGAGCAGTTCTTC. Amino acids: CASSFVGKEGFDEQFF.

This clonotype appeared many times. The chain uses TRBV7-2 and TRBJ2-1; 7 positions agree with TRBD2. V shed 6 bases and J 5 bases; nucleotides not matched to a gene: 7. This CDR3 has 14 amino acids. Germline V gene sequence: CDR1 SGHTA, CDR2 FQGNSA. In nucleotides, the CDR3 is TGTGCCAGCAGTCGAACTAGCGCCAACAATGAGCAGTTCTTC. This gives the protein CASSRTSANNEQFF.

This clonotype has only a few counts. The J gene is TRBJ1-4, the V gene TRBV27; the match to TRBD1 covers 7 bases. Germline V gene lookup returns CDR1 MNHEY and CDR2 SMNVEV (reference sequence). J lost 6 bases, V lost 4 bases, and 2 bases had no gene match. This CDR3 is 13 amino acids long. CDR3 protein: CASSYRGYEKLFF. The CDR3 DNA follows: TGTGCCAGCAGTTACAGGGGATATGAAAAACTGTTTTTT.

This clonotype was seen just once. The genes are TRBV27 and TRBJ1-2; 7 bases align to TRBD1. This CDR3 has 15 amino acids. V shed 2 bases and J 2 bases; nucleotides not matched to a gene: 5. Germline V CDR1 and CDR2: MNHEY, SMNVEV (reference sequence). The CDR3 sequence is CASSLAGQLNYGYTF. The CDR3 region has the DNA TGTGCCAGCAGTTTAGCGGGACAGCTAAACTATGGCTACACCTTC.

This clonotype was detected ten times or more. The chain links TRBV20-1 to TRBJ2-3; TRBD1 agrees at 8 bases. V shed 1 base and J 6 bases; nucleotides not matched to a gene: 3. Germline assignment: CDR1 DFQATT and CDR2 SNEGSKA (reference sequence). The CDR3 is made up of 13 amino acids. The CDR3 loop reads CSARVQGADTQYF. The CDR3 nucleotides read TGCAGTGCTAGAGTGCAGGGGGCGGATACGCAGTATTTT.

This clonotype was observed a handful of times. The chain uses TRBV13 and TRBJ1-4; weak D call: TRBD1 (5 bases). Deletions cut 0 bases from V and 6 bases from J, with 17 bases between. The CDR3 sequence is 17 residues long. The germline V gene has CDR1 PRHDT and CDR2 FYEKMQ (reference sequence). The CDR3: CASSLGVWQGEDEKLFF. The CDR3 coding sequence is TGTGCCAGCAGCTTAGGAGTCTGGCAGGGAGAGGATGAAAAACTGTTTTTT. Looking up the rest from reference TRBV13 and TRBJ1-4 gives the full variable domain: AAGVIQSPRHLIKEKRETATLKCYPIPRHDTVYWYQQGPGQDPQFLISFYEKMQSDKGSIPDRFSAQQFSDYHSELNMSSLELGDSALYFCASSLGVWQGEDEKLFFGSGTQLSVL.

The CDR3 DNA reads as TGTGCCAGCAGCTTAGGGCCTGAGACTAACTATGGCTACACCTTC. Its translation is CASSLGPETNYGYTF. J is TRBJ1-2 and V is TRBV7-9; the D is unclear. Germline V gives CDR1 SEHNR, CDR2 FQNEAQ (reference sequence). The CDR3 is 15 residues long. Trimming left V 1 base short and J 0 bases short, with 9 bases between.

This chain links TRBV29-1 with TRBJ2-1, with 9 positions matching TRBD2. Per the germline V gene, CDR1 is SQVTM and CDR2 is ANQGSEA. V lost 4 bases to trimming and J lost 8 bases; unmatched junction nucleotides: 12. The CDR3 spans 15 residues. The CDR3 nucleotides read TGCAGCGTTGCCCCCCGGCGGGGGGGCGGCGATGAGCAGTTCTTC. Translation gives CSVAPRRGGGDEQFF.

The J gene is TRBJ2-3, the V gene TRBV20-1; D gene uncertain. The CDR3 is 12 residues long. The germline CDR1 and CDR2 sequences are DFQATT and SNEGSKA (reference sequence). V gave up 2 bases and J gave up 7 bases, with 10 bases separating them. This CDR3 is CSARSLVNTQYF. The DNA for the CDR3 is TGCAGTGCTAGATCCCTCGTAAATACGCAGTATTTT.